Listed below are T cell receptor beta chains from one sample, sequenced in a study of T cells in Graves' hyperthyroidism and ophthalmopathy. From the multiplex PCR reads, TCRdb called clonotypes with MiXCR, one entry per CDR3 protein. The sample holds more than 300,000 distinct CDR3 sequences, over 11% seen once. Input material: blood. Receptor source: a woman aged 60-75 years with Graves' hyperthyroidism. CDR3s include the opening cysteine and the closing phenylalanine or tryptophan. The order of the fields is CDR3 protein, V gene, D gene, J gene. The D gene is left open where the match is weak.

CATSDLRETGTDTQYF,TRBV24-1,.,TRBJ2-3
CSAGQSTGTQYF,TRBV29-1,TRBD1,TRBJ2-5
CASTSPKGVDGEKLFF,TRBV6-1,.,TRBJ1-4
CASSSHGPAPTF,TRBV12-3/TRBV12-4,.,TRBJ1-2
CASSPPNNYGYTF,TRBV18,.,TRBJ1-2
CASSPPALLNGPHGYTF,TRBV18,.,TRBJ1-2
CASSSGTGRAKNIQYF,TRBV11-3,TRBD1,TRBJ2-4
CASSSTRQGLRDEKLFF,TRBV7-9,TRBD1,TRBJ1-4
CASSLAPLAGVTDTQYF,TRBV11-2,TRBD2,TRBJ2-3
CASSATDRTGANVLTF,TRBV7-9,TRBD1,TRBJ2-6
CATRYVGGTGELFF,TRBV27,.,TRBJ2-2
CATGTSRTDTQYF,TRBV24-1,.,TRBJ2-3
CAIRASGIWDNEQFF,TRBV10-3,TRBD2,TRBJ2-1
CSASRVGNEQFF,TRBV20-1,.,TRBJ2-1
CASRDITETQYF,TRBV19,.,TRBJ2-5
CASIPLGQPANYGYTF,TRBV19,.,TRBJ1-2
CASSAVNEQFF,TRBV5-1,.,TRBJ2-1
CAISGTRVLEAFF,TRBV10-3,.,TRBJ1-1
CASSLQGARGEKLFF,TRBV5-8,TRBD1,TRBJ1-4
CSARSDRENQPQHF,TRBV20-1,TRBD1,TRBJ1-5
CASSRTGNGNTIYF,TRBV12-3/TRBV12-4,TRBD1,TRBJ1-3
CSASGWAEYTDTQYF,TRBV20-1,.,TRBJ2-3
CASSLSGSGTVYGYTF,TRBV5-6,TRBD1,TRBJ1-2
CASSLYTGALATDTQYF,TRBV11-2,.,TRBJ2-3
CSVTGVSAYEQYF,TRBV20-1,.,TRBJ2-7
CSADRWGEAFF,TRBV20-1,.,TRBJ1-1
CASSLTGANTEAFF,TRBV9,TRBD1,TRBJ1-1
CSAREDRAPTEAFF,TRBV20-1,TRBD1,TRBJ1-1
CASGLVPGTEAFF,TRBV12-5,.,TRBJ1-1
CASTRGRVTGELFF,TRBV6-1,.,TRBJ2-2
CASSPDRALEQYF,TRBV4-2,TRBD1,TRBJ2-7
CASSQRTSAHTDTQYF,TRBV7-8,TRBD2,TRBJ2-3
CASSLGPQGPNTEAFF,TRBV5-1,.,TRBJ1-1
CASSWGQGSDTQYF,TRBV7-9,TRBD1,TRBJ2-3
CASSEQDNYGYTF,TRBV2,.,TRBJ1-2
CASSYSSGGSGSDEQFF,TRBV6-6,TRBD2,TRBJ2-1
CASSFRAGVSYEQYF,TRBV5-4,.,TRBJ2-7
CASSVEGLAGDEQYF,TRBV9,TRBD2,TRBJ2-7